The rows below give T cell receptor beta chains drawn from one sample of a study of cytomegalovirus exposure and HLA in healthy donors. TCRdb's table, derived via immunoSEQ multiplex PCR, lists solely in-frame clones and lacks some. This sample has fewer than 150,000 clones, with 75% to 90% found just once. Sequencing was performed on PBMCs. The receptors were gathered from a man aged 50 to 60 in good health and CMV-seronegative. CDR3s include the opening cysteine and the closing phenylalanine or tryptophan. A D gene is named only where the DNA matches it firmly.

CDR3,length,V,D,J
CASSLPTTGVYYEQYF,16,TRBV7-9,TRBD1,TRBJ2-7
CASSALGTGDSPLHF,15,TRBV9,TRBD1,TRBJ1-6
CASRRDRDSGANVLTF,16,TRBV5-4,TRBD1,TRBJ2-6
CASSRTENTGELFF,14,TRBV6-6,-,TRBJ2-2
CASSQQEGTGEQYF,14,TRBV4-1,-,TRBJ2-7
CASSSGTGRGNTEAFF,16,TRBV5-6,TRBD1,TRBJ1-1
CASSHQSTGDNYGYTF,16,TRBV28,TRBD1,TRBJ1-2
CASSFIGGSDQPQHF,15,TRBV28,-,TRBJ1-5
CASKTQGDTDTQYF,14,TRBV2,-,TRBJ2-3
CASNWVQVNQPQHF,14,TRBV19,-,TRBJ1-5
CASIHQGTEAFF,12,TRBV28,-,TRBJ1-1
CASRLSGEKLFF,12,TRBV2,-,TRBJ1-4
CASSRTGGRTDTQYF,15,TRBV6-5,TRBD1,TRBJ2-3
CASTGGGVSSYEQYF,15,TRBV6-5,-,TRBJ2-7
CASSLLENTEAFF,13,TRBV18,-,TRBJ1-1
CASSQEPSGVYEQYF,15,TRBV4-3,-,TRBJ2-7
CASSRPDRDTLPETQYF,17,TRBV21-1,-,TRBJ2-5
CASSVDGSSYNEQFF,15,TRBV6-4,-,TRBJ2-1
CASSPITSGGDYEQYF,16,TRBV5-1,TRBD1,TRBJ2-7
CSVGRGPNQPQHF,13,TRBV29-1,-,TRBJ1-5
CASSPTGSTNTEAFF,15,TRBV7-3,-,TRBJ1-1
CASSQRDPRAEQYF,14,TRBV7-9,TRBD2,-
CASSTGGARGDTQYF,15,TRBV2,TRBD2,TRBJ2-3
CASSKGSGVAEQFF,14,TRBV7-2,-,TRBJ2-1
CASSQGAGSDTQYF,14,TRBV11-3,TRBD1,TRBJ2-3
CASSLSPLLAVYEQYF,16,TRBV27,TRBD2,-
CSALPGQGLQLQFF,14,TRBV29-1,TRBD1,TRBJ2-1
CSVGLTDTQYF,11,TRBV29-1,-,TRBJ2-3